This T cell receptor (beta chain) came from a study of OX40 agonist ivuxolimab in advanced cancers. Assay: immunoSEQ multiplex PCR; the TCRdb copy retains only in-frame clones and omits some. The sample includes some 65,000 clones, 87% seen only once; the top ten take 0.38%. V was shortened by 6 bases and J by 4 bases, with 9 bases between the two germline ends. Germline CDR1 is SGHTA and CDR2 is FQGNSA. This CDR3 has 12 amino acids. The V call is TRBV7-2, the J call TRBJ2-5; no reliable D call. The TCR comes from an adult with an advanced solid tumor such as melanoma, head and neck, liver or kidney cancer. Sequenced material: CD4+ or CD8+ T cells sorted from blood, taken in a trial of the OX40 agonist ivuxolimab. The DNA of the CDR3 is TGTGCCAGCAGTCAAGGGCGAGAGACCCAGTACTTC. This encodes CASSQGRETQYF.